This note documents a single T cell receptor beta chain sequence. Looked up from germline, CDR1 is SQVTM and CDR2 is ANQGSEA. This CDR3 comprises 14 residues. V gave up 3 bases and J gave up 3 bases, with 14 bases separating them. Libraries were prepared by immunoSEQ multiplex PCR; TCRdb keeps only in-frame clonotypes and omits some of them. This sample carries fewer than 20,000 clones, 70% to 85% of them seen once, and the ten largest clones take about a tenth. This sample was taken from a study of technical replicates of blood from several donors. The sequencing input was PBMCs. V and J are TRBV29-1 and TRBJ2-5; D call uncertain. This TCR was sampled from a human donor in good health. Some clones in this sample may be carry-over from other donors' samples. CDR3 sequence: CSVEGRMIEETQYF. The DNA for the CDR3 is TGCAGCGTTGAGGGCAGGATGATCGAAGAGACCCAGTACTTC.